The clone carrying this TCR beta chain turned up a few times. The amount of total RNA extracted per sample was at least 5.5 micrograms. Germline V gene sequence: CDR1 SQVTM, CDR2 ANQGSEA. The V segment lost 4 bases and the J segment 11 bases; nucleotides outside the gene matches: 17. CDR3 size: 14 residues. A second PCR of roughly 7 to 11 cycles used a sample-barcoded 5' primer and a J-beta primer mix. Using its own MiXCR run on the 5' RACE reads, TCRdb lists one record per CDR3 protein. The sample carries around 500,000 distinct CDR3 sequences, about 27% recorded once. The record originates from a study of blood T cells in healthy people across ages. These data are also associated with another study on T cells of mothers and their children. In that study: It was related mother-child pairs that showed slightly higher overlap than unrelated pairs, without reaching significance.

V is TRBV29-1 and J is TRBJ2-7; 7 bases are a match to TRBD2. This clonotype originated in a boy between 2 and 10 years old in good health. The sample consisted of blood. The CDR3 loop reads CSVVPVGLAVAEYF. CDR3 in DNA: TGCAGCGTTGTTCCCGTCGGGCTAGCGGTAGCAGAGTACTTC.